This is a list of T cell receptor beta chains from one sample in a study of CD8 T cells in ankylosing spondylitis. TCRdb reanalysed the 5' RACE reads using MiXCR and keeps one entry per CDR3 protein. This sample has under 200,000 distinct CDR3 sequences, with approximately 13% found just once. The sequenced sample was blood, either unsorted or a sorted T cell fraction (not recorded which). The receptors come from a female donor with ankylosing spondylitis or in good health (not recorded which). Each CDR3 is given with its conserved first and last residue. The D gene is left open where the match is weak. The size field is filled for only some rows; it gives once, few, many or a size class.

D gene: -
clone size: many
V gene: TRBV7-2
J gene: TRBJ1-5
CDR3 DNA: TGTGCCAGCAGCTTAAAGTCTCAGCCCCAGCATTTT
CDR3 protein: CASSLKSQPQHF

D gene: -
clone size: few
V gene: TRBV29-1
J gene: TRBJ2-5
CDR3 DNA: TGCAGCGCCGAGGGCAAAGAGACCCAGTACTTC
CDR3 protein: CSAEGKETQYF

D gene: -
clone size: many
V gene: TRBV5-1
J gene: TRBJ2-5
CDR3 DNA: TGCGCCAGCAGCTTGGACGGGGACGAGGAGACCCAGTACTTC
CDR3 protein: CASSLDGDEETQYF

D gene: TRBD1
clone size: -
V gene: TRBV27
J gene: TRBJ1-1
CDR3 DNA: TGTGCCAGCACCCGGGGACAGGTCAATCTCAATCTCGATAGTGAAGCTTTCTTT
CDR3 protein: CASTRGQVNLNLDSEAFF

D gene: TRBD1
clone size: many
V gene: TRBV4-3
J gene: TRBJ2-2
CDR3 DNA: TGCGCCAGCAGCCAGAACAGGGGGACGGACACCGGGGAGCTGTTTTTT
CDR3 protein: CASSQNRGTDTGELFF

D gene: -
clone size: many
V gene: TRBV5-1
J gene: TRBJ2-1
CDR3 DNA: TGCGCCAGCAGCTTGAGGCTCTTGCGGGGCTCCTACAATGAGCAGTTCTTC
CDR3 protein: CASSLRLLRGSYNEQFF

D gene: -
clone size: many
V gene: TRBV7-2
J gene: TRBJ1-5
CDR3 DNA: TGTGCCAGCAGCGCCCGAGGCTCCAGCAATCAGCCCCAGCATTTT
CDR3 protein: CASSARGSSNQPQHF

D gene: -
clone size: -
V gene: TRBV7-6
J gene: TRBJ2-1
CDR3 DNA: TGTGCCAGCAGCGGAGTGGGGGGCGGATCCTACAATGAGCAGTTCTTC
CDR3 protein: CASSGVGGGSYNEQFF

D gene: -
clone size: -
V gene: TRBV18
J gene: TRBJ2-3
CDR3 DNA: TGTGCCAGCTCACCAATACTAGCAGGAGCGGGCACAGATACGCAGTATTTT
CDR3 protein: CASSPILAGAGTDTQYF

D gene: -
clone size: many
V gene: TRBV11-2
J gene: TRBJ2-2
CDR3 DNA: TGTGCCAGCAGCCGACAGCCTCTTCAGGGCGAAGGCGGGGAGCTGTTTTTT
CDR3 protein: CASSRQPLQGEGGELFF

D gene: -
clone size: many
V gene: TRBV6-2/TRBV6-3
J gene: TRBJ2-1
CDR3 DNA: TGTGCCAGCAGCCGGGCGGGTTACTACAATGAGCAGTTCTTC
CDR3 protein: CASSRAGYYNEQFF

D gene: TRBD2
clone size: many
V gene: TRBV20-1
J gene: TRBJ2-3
CDR3 DNA: TGCAGTGCTAGGGAGGGAGGGGTAGATACGCAGTATTTT
CDR3 protein: CSAREGGVDTQYF

D gene: -
clone size: many
V gene: TRBV5-6
J gene: TRBJ2-4
CDR3 DNA: TGTGCCAGCAGCTACCGGAACATTCAGTACTTC
CDR3 protein: CASSYRNIQYF

D gene: -
clone size: -
V gene: TRBV28
J gene: TRBJ2-3
CDR3 DNA: TGTGCCAGCAGTTTATGGGGGACCGGGGACACAGATACGCAGTATTTT
CDR3 protein: CASSLWGTGDTDTQYF

D gene: TRBD1
clone size: -
V gene: TRBV5-1
J gene: TRBJ2-2
CDR3 DNA: TGCGCCAGCAGCATGGGACAGGACACCGGGGAGCTGTTTTTT
CDR3 protein: CASSMGQDTGELFF

D gene: -
clone size: many
V gene: TRBV7-9
J gene: TRBJ2-7
CDR3 DNA: TGTGCCAGCACCGACCACGGTACAGAGAACTCCTACGAGCAGTACTTC
CDR3 protein: CASTDHGTENSYEQYF

D gene: TRBD2
clone size: -
V gene: TRBV6-1
J gene: TRBJ2-7
CDR3 DNA: TGTGCCAGCAGTGCGATAGCGGGAGCCACCTACGAGCAGTACTTC
CDR3 protein: CASSAIAGATYEQYF

D gene: TRBD1
clone size: many
V gene: TRBV4-3
J gene: TRBJ2-2
CDR3 DNA: TGCGCCAGCAGCCATGCCCTGGACAGGTACTCCGGGGAGCTGTTTTTT
CDR3 protein: CASSHALDRYSGELFF

D gene: -
clone size: many
V gene: TRBV29-1
J gene: TRBJ2-1
CDR3 DNA: TGCAGCGTTGAGCTGCTGGGCAGGGGGGGATCCTACAATGAGCAGTTCTTC
CDR3 protein: CSVELLGRGGSYNEQFF

D gene: -
clone size: -
V gene: TRBV5-1
J gene: TRBJ2-2
CDR3 DNA: TGCGCCAGCAGCTTGGAGAGGTACACCGGGGAGCTGTTTTTT
CDR3 protein: CASSLERYTGELFF

D gene: TRBD2
clone size: few
V gene: TRBV20-1
J gene: TRBJ2-1
CDR3 DNA: TGCAGTGCTATGGGAGGGAGCGGCCCCTACAATGAGCAGTTCTTC
CDR3 protein: CSAMGGSGPYNEQFF

D gene: TRBD2
clone size: -
V gene: TRBV18
J gene: TRBJ2-5
CDR3 DNA: TGTGCCAGCTCACCACTGGGACTAGCGAACCAAGAGACCCAGTACTTC
CDR3 protein: CASSPLGLANQETQYF

D gene: -
clone size: many
V gene: TRBV29-1
J gene: TRBJ1-2
CDR3 DNA: TGCAGCGTTGATGATTGGGGGGTGGGCTATGGCTACACCTTC
CDR3 protein: CSVDDWGVGYGYTF

D gene: -
clone size: many
V gene: TRBV7-8
J gene: TRBJ2-7
CDR3 DNA: TGTGCCAGCAGCTTACAGGGGCTCGAGCAGTACTTC
CDR3 protein: CASSLQGLEQYF

D gene: -
clone size: many
V gene: TRBV5-1
J gene: TRBJ2-7
CDR3 DNA: TGCGCCAGCTCGACAGTGACTTCCTACGAGCAGTACTTC
CDR3 protein: CASSTVTSYEQYF

D gene: -
clone size: -
V gene: TRBV24-1
J gene: TRBJ1-5
CDR3 DNA: TGTGCCACCCGGGGGACCGGCAATCAGCCCCAGCATTTT
CDR3 protein: CATRGTGNQPQHF

D gene: -
clone size: -
V gene: TRBV12-3/TRBV12-4
J gene: TRBJ2-2
CDR3 DNA: TGTGCCAGCAGTAGGACAGGGAGGGCCGGGGAGCTGTTTTTT
CDR3 protein: CASSRTGRAGELFF

D gene: -
clone size: many
V gene: TRBV25-1
J gene: TRBJ1-3
CDR3 DNA: TGTGCCAGCAGTACTTACTCTGGAAACACCATATATTTT
CDR3 protein: CASSTYSGNTIYF

D gene: -
clone size: many
V gene: TRBV20-1
J gene: TRBJ1-5
CDR3 DNA: TGCAGTGCTAGAGGGAACACCCTCAATCAGCCCCAGCATTTT
CDR3 protein: CSARGNTLNQPQHF